This is a list of T cell receptor beta chains from one sample in a study of shared clonotypes between healthy human individuals. TCRdb's table, derived via immunoSEQ multiplex PCR, lists solely in-frame clones and lacks some. This repertoire shows about 490,000 clones, roughly 80% found once; its top ten account for 12%. Sequencing input: PBMCs. The receptors derive from a middle-aged woman in good health. Some clones in this sample may be carry-over from other donors' samples. Each CDR3 is given with its conserved first and last residue. A D gene is named only where the DNA matches it firmly. Some rows mark clone size as missing; the rest say once, few, many or name a class of expanded clone.

>TRBV7-6|17|once|TRBD2|TRBJ2-7
TGTGCCAGCAGCCCCCGAGGACTAGCGGGAGGGCCTACCGAGCAGTACTTC
CASSPRGLAGGPTEQYF
>TRBV27|14|-|-|TRBJ2-7
TGTGCCAGCAGTCCCCCGGGGGGCTGGGACGAGCAGTACTTC
CASSPPGGWDEQYF
>TRBV27|15|-|TRBD2|TRBJ2-1
TGTGCCAGCAGCCGAAGGGCGGGAGAGTTCAATGAGCAGTTCTTC
CASSRRAGEFNEQFF
>TRBV28|11|-|-|TRBJ1-1
TGTGCCAGCAGTCCTACGTCTGAAGCTTTCTTT
CASSPTSEAFF
>TRBV29-1|14|-|TRBD2|TRBJ2-1
TGCAGCGTTACCGGGACTAGCGGACCATATGAGCAGTTCTTC
CSVTGTSGPYEQFF
>TRBV28|13|once|-|TRBJ1-5
TGTGCCAGCAGCACGGGACGGGGGAGGCCCCAGCATTTT
CASSTGRGRPQHF
>TRBV15|16|few|-|TRBJ1-4
TGTGCCACCAGCAGAGTCGGCGGCAGGGGCGGTGAAAAACTGTTTTTT
CATSRVGGRGGEKLFF
>TRBV11-2|16|few|-|TRBJ2-3
TGTGCCAGCAGCCAAAGGGCCAGGGCAGACACAGATACGCAGTATTTT
CASSQRARADTDTQYF
>TRBV11-1|12|-|-|TRBJ2-7
TGTGCCAGCAGCCGGGGCGGGTACGAGCAGTACTTC
CASSRGGYEQYF
>TRBV19|16|-|-|TRBJ2-7
TGTGCCAGTAGTACCATCCCCACGCCGGGCTCCTACGAGCAGTACTTC
CASSTIPTPGSYEQYF
>TRBV7-8|13|once|-|TRBJ1-5
TGTGCCAGCAGCTTAGGGCAGTATCAGCCCCAGCATTTT
CASSLGQYQPQHF
>TRBV7-9|18|-|TRBD2|TRBJ2-3
TGTGCCAGCAGCCTCGTGCTAGCGGGAGGGCCCAGCACAGATACGCAGTATTTT
CASSLVLAGGPSTDTQYF
>TRBV19|14|-|TRBD1|TRBJ2-5
TGTGCCAGTAGGGACAGGGGGCGCGGAGAGACCCAGTACTTC
CASRDRGRGETQYF
>TRBV5-1|13|once|TRBD1|TRBJ2-5
TGCGCCAGCAACCCAGACAGGGGAGAGACCCAGTACTTC
CASNPDRGETQYF
>TRBV6-5|14|-|TRBD1|TRBJ2-7
TGTGCCAGCAGTTCGGGACAGAAGACCTACGAGCAGTACTTC
CASSSGQKTYEQYF
>TRBV18|15|-|TRBD2|TRBJ2-7
TGTGCCAGCTCACCACGAGGGAGCGGGATAGTCGAGCAGTACTTC
CASSPRGSGIVEQYF
>TRBV30|11|-|TRBD2|TRBJ2-1
TGTGCCTGGGGTACTAGCGGGGAGCAGTTCTTC
CAWGTSGEQFF
>TRBV4-1|16|-|TRBD2|TRBJ2-7
TGCGCCAGCAGCCAAACCGGGCTAGCGGGAGACTACGAGCAGTACTTC
CASSQTGLAGDYEQYF
>TRBV18|16|many|-|TRBJ1-2
TGTGCCAGCTCACCGACCATCCAGGACACTAACTATGGCTACACCTTC
CASSPTIQDTNYGYTF
>TRBV2|15|-|-|TRBJ1-2
TGTGCCAGCAGTGAACAGGCAGTGCCTAACTATGGCTACACCTTC
CASSEQAVPNYGYTF
>TRBV18|18|-|TRBD2|TRBJ2-7
TGTGCCAGCTCACCTGACCTGGGACTAGCGGAGAATCCCTACGAGCAGTACTTC
CASSPDLGLAENPYEQYF
>TRBV7-3|15|-|TRBD2|TRBJ2-3
TGTGCCAGCAGCTTAATGGGAGGGCCGACAGATACGCAGTATTTT
CASSLMGGPTDTQYF
>TRBV5-8|14|-|-|TRBJ1-2
TGTGCCAGCAGCTTGGTGGTCAAAAACTATGGCTACACCTTC
CASSLVVKNYGYTF
>TRBV5-1|15|-|TRBD2|TRBJ2-1
TGCGCCAGCAGCTTTGGGACTAGCGAATACAATGAGCAGTTCTTC
CASSFGTSEYNEQFF
>TRBV19|14|-|-|TRBJ2-3
TGTGCCAGTAGTGAGGGACTTAGCACAGATACGCAGTATTTT
CASSEGLSTDTQYF
>TRBV6-1|14|-|TRBD1|TRBJ2-1
TGTGCCAGCCAGACAGGGGGTGCGTACAATGAGCAGTTCTTC
CASQTGGAYNEQFF
>TRBV18|15|-|-|TRBJ1-4
TGTGCCAGCTCAAAGGACAGCGGGACTAATGAAAAACTGTTTTTT
CASSKDSGTNEKLFF
>TRBV28|14|-|TRBD1|TRBJ2-7
TGTGCCAGCAGTTCAGGGGGCGCTAGAGGCGAGCAGTACTTC
CASSSGGARGEQYF
>TRBV4-1|15|few|-|TRBJ1-2
TGCGCCAGCAGCCAAGGGTCAGGGACCGACGATGGCTACACCTTC
CASSQGSGTDDGYTF
>TRBV28|13|-|-|TRBJ1-1
TGTGCCAGCATCTCCGACATTTACACTGAAGCTTTCTTT
CASISDIYTEAFF
>TRBV27|15|-|-|TRBJ2-7
TGTGCCAGCAGCCCAGTGTTCGGGAGCTCCTACGAGCAGTACTTC
CASSPVFGSSYEQYF
>TRBV30|13|-|-|TRBJ1-1
TGTGCCTGGAGTAAGGACAGGAACACTGAAGCTTTCTTT
CAWSKDRNTEAFF